The T cell receptor beta chain described here comes from a study of shared clonotypes between healthy human individuals. V lost 4 bases to trimming and J lost 5 bases; unmatched junction nucleotides: 4. CDR3 size: 15 residues. The V gene's germline CDR1 is SGHRS and CDR2 YFSETQ. The protocol was immunoSEQ multiplex PCR, while the TCRdb copy is restricted to in-frame clones and leaves out a portion. The repertoire consists of 85,000 to 100,000 clones, with approximately 70% occurring once and the leading ten covering around half. The sequencing sample was made of memory CD8+ T cells sorted from blood. Sample subset: CD45RO+ cells pooled with CCR7-negative TemRA cells. The V call is TRBV5-1, the J call TRBJ2-1; 12 nucleotides agree with TRBD1. This TCR came from a man younger than 40 in good health. The CDR3 region has the DNA TGCGCCAGCAGCGGGGACAGGGGGCGGAACAATGAGCAGTTCTTC. Protein sequence: CASSGDRGRNNEQFF. The entire variable domain, with the rest obtained from reference TRBV5-1 and TRBJ2-1, is as follows: KAGVTQTPRYLIKTRGQQVTLSCSPISGHRSVSWYQQTPGQGLQFLFEYFSETQRNKGNFPGRFSGRQFSNSRSEMNVSTLELGDSALYLCASSGDRGRNNEQFFGPGTRLTVL.